This T cell receptor (beta chain) was sequenced during a study of blood T cell repertoires in COVID-19. Study at large: Acute and convalescent COVID-19 samples came from the United States, Italy and Spain. From T cells, B-cell-depleted T cells, or PBMCs came the material, which was cDNA or gDNA.

Source study methods: The authors estimated nucleated cell counts from reference gene primer amplification. TCRdb's copy holds only in-frame clones and misses some; the assay was immunoSEQ multiplex PCR. V and J calls and clone size are those listed in that table; D and trimming were worked out from the DNA. The sample consists of about 210,000 clones, around 90% of them appearing once. A single count supports this clone. The CDR3 is made up of 14 amino acids. V lost 6 bases and J 7 bases, leaving 18 bases between the germline ends. In germline, CDR1 is KGHSH, CDR2 LQKENI. This sequence was found in a young man with acute or convalescent COVID-19. This chain links TRBV18 with TRBJ1-1; unclear D gene. Sequenced input: peripheral blood. Here the CDR3 reads CASSRRHSVDEAFF. CDR3 in DNA: TGTGCCAGCTCCCGGCGACACTCCGTTGATGAAGCTTTCTTT.